This T cell receptor (beta chain) was observed in a study of OX40 agonist ivuxolimab in advanced cancers. Study information: Melanoma, hepatocellular carcinoma, head and neck or renal cell cancer occurred in dose-escalation patients.

Study-level results: Patients with a partial response at 0.1-3.0 mg/kg had among the lowest clonal expansion.

Germline loops: CDR1 LNHDA, CDR2 SQIVND (reference sequence). After removal of 6 bases from V and 7 bases from J, the junction contained 19 bases not matched to a gene. The CDR3 spans 18 residues. About this clone: Its specificity is not known.

Method: immunoSEQ multiplex PCR; TCRdb's copy keeps in-frame clones and lacks some. The table shows some 80,000 clones, with more than 75% occurring only once. The source of this sequence is an adult with an advanced solid tumor such as melanoma, head and neck, liver or kidney cancer. V is TRBV19 and J is TRBJ1-4; 8 bases map to TRBD1. The sequenced sample was CD4+ or CD8+ T cells sorted from blood, obtained in a trial of the OX40 agonist ivuxolimab. The CDR3 loop reads CASSTGGRGPERTEKLFF. CDR3 DNA: TGTGCCAGTAGCACCGGAGGCAGGGGGCCTGAACGAACTGAAAAACTGTTTTTT. Supplemented by reference TRBV19 and TRBJ1-4, the full variable domain reads DGGITQSPKYLFRKEGQNVTLSCEQNLNHDAMYWYRQDPGQGLRLIYYSQIVNDFQKGDIAEGYSVSREKKESFPLTVTSAQKNPTAFYLCASSTGGRGPERTEKLFFGSGTQLSVL.